This TCR beta chain originates from a study of memory B cells and T cells in multiple sclerosis. Generated by immunoSEQ multiplex PCR, the TCRdb table keeps only in-frame clones and is missing some. This table has more than 12,000 clones, 69% appearing once. The germline V gene encodes CDR1 SNHLY and CDR2 FYNNEI. This CDR3 region has 16 residues. The ends lost 6 bases at V and 7 bases at J; junction bases unmatched: 10. The chain joins TRBV2 to TRBJ2-1, with 12 bases aligning to TRBD2. Sequenced sample: memory (CD45RO+) CD4+ T cells from blood. This TCR came from a human donor with multiple sclerosis. CDR3 sequence reads: CASRARTSGMGNEQFF. CDR3 sequence (DNA): TGTGCCAGCAGGGCACGGACTAGCGGGATGGGTAATGAGCAGTTCTTC.